This TCR beta chain derives from a study of T cell repertoires in cytomegalovirus infection (dated 2019 in TCRdb). A note on the overall study: Alongside well-studied HLA-B-restricted epitopes, the peptide stimulations were aimed at recently identified HLA-C-restricted CMV epitopes, whose presentation resists viral immunomodulation. Donor HLA type was relevant to the analysis, as public TCR beta signatures indicated carriage of CMV infection together with the matching HLA type.

V is clipped by 10 bases and J by 3 bases, and the sequence between their germline boundaries is 19 bases long. Sequences MNHEY (CDR1) and SVGEGT (CDR2) are obtained from the germline V gene. From the cysteine up to the phenylalanine, the CDR3 has a length of 15 residues. Only the CDR3 DNA is retained, 45 bases long and in frame from the first base. Points the paper makes about the study in general: In both this cohort and an independent cohort of over 350 donors, the cumulative frequency of public TCR beta family members distinguished carriers of CMV infection plus the relevant HLA type. The ex vivo response was dominated by HLA-C-restricted CMV-specific TCR beta clonotypes, which also provided the single most frequent clonotype in two of eight donors.

Interpreted using the paper, the treatment or condition label stands for: in vitro stimulation with specific CMV peptide epitopes to enrich CMV-specific T cells. Sequencer: Illumina HiSeq 1500. The public reads were reprocessed in TCRdb via fastp at Q25 and MiXCR, keeping in-frame beta chains. All rows with the same CDR3 protein become a single entry with the most common DNA and genes. The sample table contains fewer than 950,000 distinct CDR3 sequences; only one count was recorded for approximately 29% of them. Clones ranked in the top ten supply roughly 12% of the sample. Remarks on this clonotype: Its antigen has not been determined. The record has no base qualities; no much larger clone is one base away.

Recombination joined TRBV6-2 or TRBV6-3 with TRBJ2-4, with the D call perhaps TRBD1 or TRBD2, each one matching 6 bases. Sequences were derived from cultured CD8+ T cells from PBMCs, sampled from culture after CMV antigen stimulation. The receptor comes from a human donor in good health (CMV status not recorded). Some clones in this sample may be carry-over from other donors' samples. The CDR3 protein sequence reads: CAKYLGGTLKNIQYF. The bases read TGTGCCAAATACCTAGGGGGGACACTCAAAAACATTCAGTACTTC.